The 7 T cell receptor beta chains presented below share a single source sample, sequenced in a study of beta chain features in type 1 diabetes. Every isolated RNA sample was fully reverse transcribed, so sequencing captured expressed TCRB transcripts. Measured with immunoSEQ multiplex PCR; TCRdb has only the in-frame clones, and not every one. The table records 300,000 to 400,000 clones, roughly 8% of them present only once. Sequenced material: central memory CD4+ T cells from blood. These receptors all come from a woman in her late teens or twenties in good health.

J is TRBJ2-2 and V is TRBV15; TRBD1 matches at 8 bases. The length of the CDR3 is 17 residues. The germline V gene has CDR1 LNHNV and CDR2 YYDKDF (reference sequence). The junction had 14 bases not matched to a gene; V was cut back by 5 bases and J by 6 bases. The CDR3 region is CATSRGQGALTAGELFF. CDR3 nucleotides: TGTGCCACCAGCCGAGGACAGGGCGCATTAACAGCCGGGGAGCTGTTTTTT.

The V and J genes are TRBV18 and TRBJ1-5; a weak D match, TRBD1 (6 bases). The V gene's germline CDR1 is KGHSH and CDR2 LQKENI. V lost 4 bases and J 2 bases, leaving 9 bases between the germline ends. The CDR3 is 14 amino acids. The CDR3 spells CASSRQERNQPQHF. As DNA, the CDR3 is TGTGCCAGCTCACGACAGGAGCGCAATCAGCCCCAGCATTTT.

In its sample, this clone was seen a few times. This chain uses TRBV15 with TRBJ2-7; 8 positions agree with TRBD2. Germline CDR1 and CDR2: LNHNV and YYDKDF (reference sequence). CDR3 length: 16 residues. V lost 0 bases to trimming and J lost 1 base; unmatched junction nucleotides: 5. The CDR3 spells CATSRDPGRGSYEQYF. The CDR3 DNA follows: TGTGCCACCAGCAGAGATCCCGGGAGGGGATCCTACGAGCAGTACTTC.

This clone was counted only a few times. V gene TRBV7-8 combines with J gene TRBJ2-1; D gene ambiguous. V was shortened by 0 bases and J by 7 bases, with 4 bases between the two germline ends. Per the germline V gene, CDR1 is SGHVS and CDR2 is FQNEAQ. The CDR3 consists of 12 residues. CDR3 loop: CASSLAWNEQFF. CDR3 sequence (DNA): TGTGCCAGCAGCTTAGCATGGAATGAGCAGTTCTTC.

This clone was counted between two and nine times. The V gene is TRBV7-2, the J gene TRBJ2-1, with 10 bases matching TRBD2. This CDR3 is 16 amino acids long. Germline V gene data show CDR1 as SGHTA and CDR2 as FQGNSA. V dropped 4 bases and J dropped 3; count of bases not matched to a gene: 6. The CDR3 sequence is CASSWLAGVLYNEQFF. As DNA, the CDR3 is TGTGCCAGCAGCTGGCTAGCGGGAGTACTCTACAATGAGCAGTTCTTC.

The genes are TRBV4-2 and TRBJ2-2, with D tentatively TRBD2 (6 bases). This CDR3 contains 16 residues. Trimming pared 1 base from V and 2 bases from J, leaving 11 bases between. Per germline, CDR1 LGHNA and CDR2 YNFKEQ. The CDR3 spells CASSQGVAANTGELFF. CDR3 coding DNA: TGTGCCAGCAGCCAAGGCGTAGCGGCTAACACCGGGGAGCTGTTTTTT.

This clone appeared a few times. The J gene is TRBJ2-7, the V gene TRBV11-2; no definite D call. CDR1 is SGHAT and CDR2 is FQNNGV in the germline V gene. This CDR3 comprises 15 residues. V was cut by 0 bases and J by 6 bases, with 15 bases left in between. The CDR3 DNA reads as TGTGCCAGCAGCTTAGATCCCCTGTTGTGTGGCGAGCAGTACTTC. Amino acid sequence: CASSLDPLLCGEQYF.